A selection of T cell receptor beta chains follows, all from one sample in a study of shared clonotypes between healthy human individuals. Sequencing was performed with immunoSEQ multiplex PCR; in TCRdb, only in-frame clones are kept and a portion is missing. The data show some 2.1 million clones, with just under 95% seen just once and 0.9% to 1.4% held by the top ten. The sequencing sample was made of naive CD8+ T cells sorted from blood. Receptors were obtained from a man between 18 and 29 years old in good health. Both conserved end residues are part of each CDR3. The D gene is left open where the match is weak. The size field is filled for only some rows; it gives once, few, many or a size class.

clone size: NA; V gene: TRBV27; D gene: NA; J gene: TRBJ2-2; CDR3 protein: CASSLESGGELFF; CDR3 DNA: TGTGCCAGCAGTTTGGAAAGCGGCGGGGAGCTGTTTTTT
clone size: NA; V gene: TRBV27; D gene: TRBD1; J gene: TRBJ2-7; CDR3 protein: CASSLTGETYEQYF; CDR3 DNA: TGTGCCAGCAGTCTGACAGGGGAGACCTACGAGCAGTACTTC
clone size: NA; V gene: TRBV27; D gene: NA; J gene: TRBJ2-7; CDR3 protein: CASSPSTGIVSYEQYF; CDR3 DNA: TGTGCCAGCAGTCCATCCACAGGGATCGTCTCCTACGAGCAGTACTTC
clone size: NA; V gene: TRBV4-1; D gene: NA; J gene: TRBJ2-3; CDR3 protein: CASSPGGGTDTQYF; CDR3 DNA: TGCGCCAGCAGCCCGGGGGGCGGCACAGATACGCAGTATTTT
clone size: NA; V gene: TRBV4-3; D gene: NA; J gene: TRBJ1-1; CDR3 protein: CASSHLEGTEAFF; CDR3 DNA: TGCGCCAGCAGCCACCTGGAAGGTACTGAAGCTTTCTTT
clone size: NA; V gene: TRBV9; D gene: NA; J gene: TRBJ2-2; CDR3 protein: CASSVAISSGELFF; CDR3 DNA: TGTGCCAGCAGCGTAGCTATTAGCTCCGGGGAGCTGTTTTTT
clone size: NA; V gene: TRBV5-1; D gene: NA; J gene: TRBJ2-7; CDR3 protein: CASSWFEIGEQYF; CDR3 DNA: TGCGCCAGCAGCTGGTTCGAGATAGGCGAGCAGTACTTC
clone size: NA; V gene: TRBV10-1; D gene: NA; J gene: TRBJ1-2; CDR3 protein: CASSETRDGPRGYTF; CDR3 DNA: TGCGCCAGCAGTGAGACCCGGGACGGCCCGAGGGGCTACACCTTC
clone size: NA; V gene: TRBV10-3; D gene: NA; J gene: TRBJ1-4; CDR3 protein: CAISESQGRGEKLFF; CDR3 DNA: TGTGCCATCAGTGAGTCTCAGGGGCGTGGTGAAAAACTGTTTTTT
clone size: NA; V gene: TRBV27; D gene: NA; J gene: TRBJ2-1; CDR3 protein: CASSPGVAGTYNEQFF; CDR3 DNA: TGTGCCAGCAGTCCCGGAGTTGCGGGGACCTACAATGAGCAGTTCTTC
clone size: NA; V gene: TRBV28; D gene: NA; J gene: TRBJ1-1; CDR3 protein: CASSSFRLNTEAFF; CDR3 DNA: TGTGCCAGCAGTTCCTTCCGGTTGAACACTGAAGCTTTCTTT
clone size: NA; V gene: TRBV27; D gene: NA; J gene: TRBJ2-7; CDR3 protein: CASSLSVSYEQYF; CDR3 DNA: TGTGCCAGCAGTTTAAGCGTTTCCTACGAGCAGTACTTC
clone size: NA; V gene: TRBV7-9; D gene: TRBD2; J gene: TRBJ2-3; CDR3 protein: CASSSRTSGSTDTQYF; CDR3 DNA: TGTGCCAGCAGCTCGCGGACTAGCGGAAGCACAGATACGCAGTATTTT
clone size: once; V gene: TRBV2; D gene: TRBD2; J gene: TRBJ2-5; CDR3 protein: CASSGGRAYQETQYF; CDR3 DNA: TGTGCCAGCAGTGGTGGGAGGGCGTACCAAGAGACCCAGTACTTC
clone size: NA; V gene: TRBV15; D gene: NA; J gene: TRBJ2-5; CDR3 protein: CATSRDGQNKETQYF; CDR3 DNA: TGTGCCACCAGCAGAGACGGACAGAACAAAGAGACCCAGTACTTC
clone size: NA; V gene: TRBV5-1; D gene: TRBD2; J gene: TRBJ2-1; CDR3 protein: CASSLRLAGGPANEQFF; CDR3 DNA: TGCGCCAGCAGCTTACGACTAGCGGGAGGGCCAGCGAATGAGCAGTTCTTC
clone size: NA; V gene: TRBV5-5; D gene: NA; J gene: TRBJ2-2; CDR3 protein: CASSLMWGSTGELFF; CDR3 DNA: TGTGCCAGCAGCTTGATGTGGGGGAGCACCGGGGAGCTGTTTTTT
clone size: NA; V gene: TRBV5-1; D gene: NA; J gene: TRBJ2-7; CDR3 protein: CASSFGLSYEQYF; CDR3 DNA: TGCGCCAGCAGCTTCGGACTCTCCTACGAGCAGTACTTC
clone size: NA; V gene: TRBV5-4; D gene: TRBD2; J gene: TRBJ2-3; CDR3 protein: CASSPGLAGGSDTQYF; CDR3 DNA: TGTGCCAGCAGCCCCGGGCTAGCGGGGGGATCAGATACGCAGTATTTT
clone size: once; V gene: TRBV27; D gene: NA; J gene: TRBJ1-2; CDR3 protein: CASSPGSLYGYTF; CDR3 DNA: TGTGCCAGCAGTCCGGGGTCCCTCTATGGCTACACCTTC
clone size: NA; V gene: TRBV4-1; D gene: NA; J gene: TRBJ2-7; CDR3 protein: CASSQNRFYEQYF; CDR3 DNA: TGCGCCAGCAGCCAAAACAGATTCTACGAGCAGTACTTC
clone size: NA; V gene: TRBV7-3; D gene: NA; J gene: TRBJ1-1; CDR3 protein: CASSSGSYSRREAFF; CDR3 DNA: TGTGCCAGCAGCTCAGGTTCGTACAGTCGGAGGGAAGCTTTCTTT
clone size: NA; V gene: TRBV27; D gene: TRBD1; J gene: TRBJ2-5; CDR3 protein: CASSLTGNQETQYF; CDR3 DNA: TGTGCCAGCAGTCTGACAGGGAACCAAGAGACCCAGTACTTC
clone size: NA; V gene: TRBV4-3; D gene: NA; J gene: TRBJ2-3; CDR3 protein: CASSQDLVDTQYF; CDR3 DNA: TGCGCCAGCAGCCAAGATCTGGTAGATACGCAGTATTTT
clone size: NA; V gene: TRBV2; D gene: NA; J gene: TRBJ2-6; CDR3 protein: CASSEALVEDQAGANVLTF; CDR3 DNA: TGTGCCAGCAGTGAAGCGCTTGTAGAGGATCAAGCTGGGGCCAACGTCCTGACTTTC
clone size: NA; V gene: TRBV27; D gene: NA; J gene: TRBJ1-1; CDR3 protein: CASSLGGFTEAFF; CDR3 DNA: TGTGCCAGCAGTTTAGGGGGGTTCACTGAAGCTTTCTTT